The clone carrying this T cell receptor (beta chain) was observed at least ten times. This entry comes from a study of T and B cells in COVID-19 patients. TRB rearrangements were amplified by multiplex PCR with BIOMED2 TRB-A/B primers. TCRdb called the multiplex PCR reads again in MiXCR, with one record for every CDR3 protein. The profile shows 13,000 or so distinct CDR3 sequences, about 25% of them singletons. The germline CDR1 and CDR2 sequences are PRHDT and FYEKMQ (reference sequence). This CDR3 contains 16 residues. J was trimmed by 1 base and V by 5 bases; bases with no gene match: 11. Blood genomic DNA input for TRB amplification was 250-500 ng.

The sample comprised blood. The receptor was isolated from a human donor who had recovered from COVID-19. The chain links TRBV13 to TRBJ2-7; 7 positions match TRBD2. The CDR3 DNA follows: TGTGCCAGCAGCAATCTCTGGGGGGGTGAATCCTACGAGCAGTACTTC. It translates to CASSNLWGGESYEQYF.